This T cell receptor beta chain was captured by sequencing in a study of blood T cell repertoires in COVID-19. Study overall: Acute and convalescent COVID-19 specimens originated in the United States, Italy and Spain. T cells, B-cell-depleted T cells, or PBMCs provided the cDNA or gDNA that served as material.

The CDR3 is 16 residues long. The germline V gene has CDR1 MNHEY and CDR2 SVGAGI. V was pared by 4 bases and J by 0 bases, with 13 bases between. Produced via immunoSEQ multiplex PCR; TCRdb's table is partial and in-frame only. The data contain hundreds of thousands of clones, 80% to 90% of them singletons. This clone has just a few counts. This chain uses TRBV6-5 with TRBJ2-1; D might be TRBD2 (6 bases). This clonotype was sampled from a woman between 25 and 40 years old who had recovered from COVID-19. Sequences were obtained from PBMCs or T cells enriched from blood (not recorded which). Written as DNA, the CDR3 is TGTGCCAGCAGTTTTTCGGGGGTACGCTCCTACAATGAGCAGTTCTTC. The encoded protein is CASSFSGVRSYNEQFF.